Listed below are T cell receptor beta chains from one sample, sequenced in a study of shared clonotypes between healthy human individuals. Produced via immunoSEQ multiplex PCR; TCRdb's table is partial and in-frame only. Of under 650,000 clones in the sample, almost 97% were seen once. The specimen was naive CD4+ T cells sorted from blood. The source of these receptors is a woman aged 30 to 39 in good health. Both conserved end residues are part of each CDR3. Fields, in order: V gene, clone size, J gene, D gene, CDR3 protein, CDR3 DNA. A D gene is named only where the DNA matches it firmly. The size entry is marked missing in some rows and otherwise reads once, few, many or a size class.

TRBV7-9	-	TRBJ2-3	TRBD2	CASSLDRSSGSVPADTQYF	TGTGCCAGCAGCTTAGATCGCTCTAGCGGGAGCGTCCCCGCAGATACGCAGTATTTT
TRBV28	-	TRBJ2-7	TRBD2	CASSSGLAGVYEQYF	TGTGCCAGCAGCTCAGGACTAGCGGGAGTATACGAGCAGTACTTC
TRBV7-9	-	TRBJ2-7	-	CASSFTETNVEQYF	TGTGCCAGCAGCTTCACTGAGACAAACGTGGAGCAGTACTTC
TRBV14	-	TRBJ1-2	TRBD1	CASSRDRDYGYTF	TGTGCCAGCAGTCGGGACAGAGACTATGGCTACACCTTC
TRBV18	-	TRBJ2-5	TRBD1	CASSSWTGGNQETQYF	TGTGCCAGCTCTTCATGGACAGGCGGAAACCAAGAGACCCAGTACTTC
TRBV10-2	-	TRBJ2-2	TRBD2	CATNKGGSGANTGELFF	TGCGCCACCAACAAGGGAGGGAGCGGAGCGAACACCGGGGAGCTGTTTTTT
TRBV5-1	-	TRBJ2-6	-	CASSLGVGDGANVLTF	TGCGCCAGCAGCTTGGGGGTAGGGGATGGGGCCAACGTCCTGACTTTC
TRBV15	-	TRBJ2-7	-	CATSRETLTADTYEQYF	TGTGCCACCAGCAGAGAGACTCTGACAGCGGACACCTACGAGCAGTACTTC
TRBV6-5	-	TRBJ1-1	TRBD1	CASRQGVTEAFF	TGTGCCAGCAGGCAGGGGGTTACTGAAGCTTTCTTT
TRBV5-1	-	TRBJ2-2	-	CASSLLREITGELFF	TGCGCCAGCAGCTTGCTACGGGAGATTACCGGGGAGCTGTTTTTT
TRBV2	-	TRBJ2-5	-	CASGRLQGSGETQYF	TGTGCCAGTGGGAGGTTACAGGGAAGCGGGGAGACCCAGTACTTC
TRBV28	few	TRBJ2-7	-	CASSLGYSYEQYF	TGTGCCAGCAGTTTAGGATATTCCTACGAGCAGTACTTC
TRBV11-2	-	TRBJ2-5	-	CASSLALAGGETQYF	TGTGCCAGCAGCTTAGCACTAGCAGGGGGAGAGACCCAGTACTTC
TRBV9	-	TRBJ2-3	-	CASSVDRGSTDTQYF	TGTGCCAGCAGCGTAGATAGGGGGAGCACAGATACGCAGTATTTT